This TCR beta chain derives from a study of T-cell memory formation after mild COVID-19. Regarding the study as a whole: Some responding clones appeared in pre-infection memory, suggesting cross-reactive memory joined.

About this clonotype: Antigen: not known.

The ends were cut back, 1 base at V and 0 bases at J, with 11 bases in the middle. The germline gives CDR1 SGHRS, CDR2 YFSETQ. The CDR3 is 15 amino acids. Using constant-segment primers, 5'RACE produced TCR alpha and TCR beta cDNA libraries carrying sample barcodes and UMIs. TCRdb passed the 5' RACE reads through MiXCR, listing each CDR3 protein once. The sample has just over 150,000 distinct CDR3 sequences, around 30% seen once. This sequence joins TRBV5-1 and TRBJ2-7, with no clear D. The source of this sequence is an adult woman who had mild COVID-19 (a few samples of this study predate the infection). Cell type and time point are not known. The source material was PBMCs or a T cell subset sorted from them (not recorded which). The CDR3, as DNA: TGCGCCAGCAGCTTGTTCACCGGCGGCTCCTACGAGCAGTACTTC. Protein: CASSLFTGGSYEQYF.